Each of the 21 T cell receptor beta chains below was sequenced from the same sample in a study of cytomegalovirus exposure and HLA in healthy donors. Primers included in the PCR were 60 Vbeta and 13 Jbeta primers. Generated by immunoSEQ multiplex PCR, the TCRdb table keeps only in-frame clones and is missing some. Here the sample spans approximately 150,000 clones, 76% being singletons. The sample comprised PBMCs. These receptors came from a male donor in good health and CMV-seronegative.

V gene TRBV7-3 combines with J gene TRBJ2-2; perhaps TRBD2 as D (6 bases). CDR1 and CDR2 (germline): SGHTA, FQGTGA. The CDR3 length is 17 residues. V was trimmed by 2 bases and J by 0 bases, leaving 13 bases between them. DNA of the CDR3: TGTGCCAGCAGCTTACTCGCGGGGCTCGCGAACACCGGGGAGCTGTTTTTT. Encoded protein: CASSLLAGLANTGELFF.

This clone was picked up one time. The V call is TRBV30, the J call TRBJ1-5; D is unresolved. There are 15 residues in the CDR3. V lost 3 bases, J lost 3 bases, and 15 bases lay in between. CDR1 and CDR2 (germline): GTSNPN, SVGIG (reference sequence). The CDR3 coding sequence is TGTGCCTGGAGCTATTTGGGGAGGAACAATCAGCCCCAGCATTTT. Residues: CAWSYLGRNNQPQHF.

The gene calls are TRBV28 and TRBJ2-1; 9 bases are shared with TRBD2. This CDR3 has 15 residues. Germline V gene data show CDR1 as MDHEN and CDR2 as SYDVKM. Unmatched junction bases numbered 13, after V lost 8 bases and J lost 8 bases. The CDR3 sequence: CASPPGGVAGDEQFF. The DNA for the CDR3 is TGTGCCAGCCCTCCTGGAGGAGTAGCGGGAGATGAGCAGTTCTTC.

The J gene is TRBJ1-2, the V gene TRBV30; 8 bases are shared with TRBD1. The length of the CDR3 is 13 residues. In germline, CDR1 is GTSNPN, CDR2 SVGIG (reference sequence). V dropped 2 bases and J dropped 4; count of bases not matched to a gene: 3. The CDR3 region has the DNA TGTGCCTGGAGTACAGGGGGGACCTATGGCTACACCTTC. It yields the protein CAWSTGGTYGYTF.

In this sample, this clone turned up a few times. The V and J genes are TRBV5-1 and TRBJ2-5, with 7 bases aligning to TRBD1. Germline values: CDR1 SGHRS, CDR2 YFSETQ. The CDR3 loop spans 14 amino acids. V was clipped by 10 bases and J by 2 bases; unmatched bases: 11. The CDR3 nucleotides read TGCGCCTCCCAGGGGGACAGCACACAAGAGACCCAGTACTTC. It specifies CASQGDSTQETQYF.

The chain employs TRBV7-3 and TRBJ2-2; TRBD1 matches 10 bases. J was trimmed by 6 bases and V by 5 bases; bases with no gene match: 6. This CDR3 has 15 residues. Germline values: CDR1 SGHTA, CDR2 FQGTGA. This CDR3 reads CASSPTGGNPGELFF. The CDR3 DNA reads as TGTGCCAGCAGCCCGACAGGGGGCAACCCCGGGGAGCTGTTTTTT.

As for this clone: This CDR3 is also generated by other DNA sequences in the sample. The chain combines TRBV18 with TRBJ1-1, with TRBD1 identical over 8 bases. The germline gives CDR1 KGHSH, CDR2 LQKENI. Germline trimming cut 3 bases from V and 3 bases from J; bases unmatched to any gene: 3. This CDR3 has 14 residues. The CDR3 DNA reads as TGTGCCAGCTCACCCACGACAGGGGACACTGAAGCTTTCTTT. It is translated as CASSPTTGDTEAFF.

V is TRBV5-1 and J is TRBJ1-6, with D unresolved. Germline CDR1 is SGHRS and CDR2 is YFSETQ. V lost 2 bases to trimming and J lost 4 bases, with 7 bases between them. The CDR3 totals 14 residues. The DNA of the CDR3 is TGCGCCAGCAGCTTCGAGGGTTATAATTCACCCCTCCACTTT. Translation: CASSFEGYNSPLHF.

CDR3 in amino acids: CASSSYPLAVSNQPQHF. Here the CDR3 DNA reads TGTGCCAGCAGCTCCTATCCCCTGGCGGTTAGCAATCAGCCCCAGCATTTT. The V call is TRBV7-2, the J call TRBJ1-5; D is unresolved. The germline CDR1 and CDR2 sequences are SGHTA and FQGNSA. With 4 bases removed from V and 0 bases from J, the gap between germline ends came to 16 bases. The CDR3 runs 17 residues.

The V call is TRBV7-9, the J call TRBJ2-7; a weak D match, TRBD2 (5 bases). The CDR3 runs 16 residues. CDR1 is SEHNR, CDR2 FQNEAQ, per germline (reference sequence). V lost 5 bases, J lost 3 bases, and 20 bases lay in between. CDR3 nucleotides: TGTGCCAGCAGCCCCCCCCACCGGGAAGTCCTCTACGAGCAGTACTTC. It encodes CASSPPHREVLYEQYF.

CDR3 sequence reads: CASRRGSYEQYF. The CDR3 DNA reads as TGTGCCAGCAGAAGAGGGTCCTACGAGCAGTACTTC. The rearrangement uses TRBV13 and TRBJ2-7; D is perhaps TRBD2 (5 bases). The CDR3 has 12 amino acids. Germline V lookup: CDR1 PRHDT, CDR2 FYEKMQ (reference sequence). The V end lost 6 bases, the J end lost 1 base, and 7 bases lay between the germline ends.

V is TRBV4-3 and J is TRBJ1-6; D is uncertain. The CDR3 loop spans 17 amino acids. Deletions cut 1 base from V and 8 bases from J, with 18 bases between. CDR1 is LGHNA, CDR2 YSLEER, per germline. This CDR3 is CASSQGPGGIKDSPLHF. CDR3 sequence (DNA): TGCGCCAGCAGCCAAGGCCCGGGCGGGATTAAGGATTCACCCCTCCACTTT.

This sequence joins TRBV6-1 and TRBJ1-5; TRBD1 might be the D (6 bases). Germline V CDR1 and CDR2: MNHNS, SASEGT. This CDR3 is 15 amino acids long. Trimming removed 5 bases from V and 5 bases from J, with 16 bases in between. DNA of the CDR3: TGTGCCAGCAGTCAGGCAGGGACATGGGATCAGCCCCAGCATTTT. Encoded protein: CASSQAGTWDQPQHF.

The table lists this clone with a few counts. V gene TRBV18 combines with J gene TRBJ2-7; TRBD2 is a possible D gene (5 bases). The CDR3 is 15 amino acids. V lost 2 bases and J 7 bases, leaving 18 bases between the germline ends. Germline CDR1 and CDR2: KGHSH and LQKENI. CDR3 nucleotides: TGTGCCAGCTCACCATTTGACCCTGCGGGTGGGGAGCAGTACTTC. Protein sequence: CASSPFDPAGGEQYF. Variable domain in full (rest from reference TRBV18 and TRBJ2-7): NAGVMQNPRHLVRRRGQEARLRCSPMKGHSHVYWYRQLPEEGLKFMVYLQKENIIDESGMPKERFSAEFPKEGPSILRIQQVVRGDSAAYFCASSPFDPAGGEQYFGPGTRLTVT.

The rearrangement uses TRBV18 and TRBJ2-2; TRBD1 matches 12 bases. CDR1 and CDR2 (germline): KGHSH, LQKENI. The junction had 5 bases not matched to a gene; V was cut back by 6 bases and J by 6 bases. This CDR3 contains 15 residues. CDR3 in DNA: TGTGCCAGCTCGGGACAGGGGGCGCCGGCCGGGGAGCTGTTTTTT. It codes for CASSGQGAPAGELFF.

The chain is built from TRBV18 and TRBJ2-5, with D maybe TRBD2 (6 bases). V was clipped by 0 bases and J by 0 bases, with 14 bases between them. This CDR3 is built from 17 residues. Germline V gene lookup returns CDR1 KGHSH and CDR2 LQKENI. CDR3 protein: CASSPPGQRVYQETQYF. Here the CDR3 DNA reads TGTGCCAGCTCACCACCGGGGCAGCGGGTGTACCAAGAGACCCAGTACTTC.

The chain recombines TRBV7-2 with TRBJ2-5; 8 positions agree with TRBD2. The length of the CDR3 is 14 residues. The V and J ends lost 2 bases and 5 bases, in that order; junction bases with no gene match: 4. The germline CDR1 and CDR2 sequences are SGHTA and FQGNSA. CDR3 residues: CASSLPGGLETQYF. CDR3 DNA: TGTGCCAGCAGCTTACCGGGGGGGCTTGAGACCCAGTACTTC.

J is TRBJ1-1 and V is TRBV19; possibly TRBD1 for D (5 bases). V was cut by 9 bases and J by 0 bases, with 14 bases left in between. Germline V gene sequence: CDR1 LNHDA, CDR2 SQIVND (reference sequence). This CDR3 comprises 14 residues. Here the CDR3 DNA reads TGTGCCAGCCACTTTCAGGGCATGAACACTGAAGCTTTCTTT. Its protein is CASHFQGMNTEAFF.

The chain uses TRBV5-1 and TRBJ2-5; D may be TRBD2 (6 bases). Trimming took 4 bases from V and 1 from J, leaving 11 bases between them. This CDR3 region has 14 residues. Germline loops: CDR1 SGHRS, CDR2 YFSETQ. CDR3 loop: CASSRDLGQETQYF. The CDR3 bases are TGCGCCAGCAGCCGGGACTTGGGCCAAGAGACCCAGTACTTC. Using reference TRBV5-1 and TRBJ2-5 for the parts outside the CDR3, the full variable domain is KAGVTQTPRYLIKTRGQQVTLSCSPISGHRSVSWYQQTPGQGLQFLFEYFSETQRNKGNFPGRFSGRQFSNSRSEMNVSTLELGDSALYLCASSRDLGQETQYFGPGTRLLVL.

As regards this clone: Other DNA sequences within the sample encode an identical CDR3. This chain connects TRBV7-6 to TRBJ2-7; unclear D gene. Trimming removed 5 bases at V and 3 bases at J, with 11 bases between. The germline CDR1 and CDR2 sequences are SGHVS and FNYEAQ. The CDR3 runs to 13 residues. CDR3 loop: CASSLESGYEQYF. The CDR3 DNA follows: TGTGCCAGCAGCCTAGAGTCCGGCTACGAGCAGTACTTC.

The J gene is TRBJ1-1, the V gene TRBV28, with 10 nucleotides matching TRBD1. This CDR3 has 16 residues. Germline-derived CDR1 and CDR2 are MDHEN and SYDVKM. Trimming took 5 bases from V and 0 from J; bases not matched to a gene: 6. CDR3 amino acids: CASSAPGQGMNTEAFF. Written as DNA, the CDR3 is TGTGCCAGCAGTGCCCCGGGACAGGGGATGAACACTGAAGCTTTCTTT.